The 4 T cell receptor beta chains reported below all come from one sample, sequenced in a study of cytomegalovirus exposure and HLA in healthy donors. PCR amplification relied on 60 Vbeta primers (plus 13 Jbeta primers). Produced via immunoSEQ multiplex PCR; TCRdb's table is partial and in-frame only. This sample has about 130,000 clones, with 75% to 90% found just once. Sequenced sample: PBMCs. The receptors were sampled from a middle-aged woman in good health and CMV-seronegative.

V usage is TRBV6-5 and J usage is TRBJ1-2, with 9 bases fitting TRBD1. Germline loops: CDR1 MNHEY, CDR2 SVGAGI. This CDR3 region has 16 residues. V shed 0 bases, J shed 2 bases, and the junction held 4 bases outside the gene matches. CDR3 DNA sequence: TGTGCCAGCAGTTACTCGAGAGGACAGGGGAACTATGGCTACACCTTC. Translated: CASSYSRGQGNYGYTF.

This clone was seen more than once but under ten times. This chain's CDR3 is CASYSLAPSSYNEQFF. In DNA, the CDR3 is TGTGCCAGCTACAGTTTAGCGCCGAGCTCCTACAATGAGCAGTTCTTC. The chain uses TRBV6-6 and TRBJ2-1; maybe TRBD2 (5 bases). The CDR3 contains 16 residues. Germline loops: CDR1 MNHNY, CDR2 SVGAGI (reference sequence). Trimming removed 8 bases at V and 0 bases at J, with 17 bases between.

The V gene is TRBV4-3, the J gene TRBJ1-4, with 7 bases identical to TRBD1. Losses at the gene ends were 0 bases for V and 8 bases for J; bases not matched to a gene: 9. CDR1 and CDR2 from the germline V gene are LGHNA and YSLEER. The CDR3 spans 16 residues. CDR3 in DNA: TGCGCCAGCAGCCAAGATTTGTCCAGGGGGAAAGAAAAACTGTTTTTT. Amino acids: CASSQDLSRGKEKLFF.

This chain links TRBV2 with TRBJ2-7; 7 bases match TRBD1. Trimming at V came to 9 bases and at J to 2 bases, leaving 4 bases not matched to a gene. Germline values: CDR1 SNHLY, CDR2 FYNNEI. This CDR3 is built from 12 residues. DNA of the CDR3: TGTGCCAGTATGGGGACAGCCTACGAGCAGTACTTC. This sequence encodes CASMGTAYEQYF.